These 8 T cell receptor beta chains came from one sample sequenced in a study of OX40 agonist ivuxolimab in advanced cancers. The table came from immunoSEQ multiplex PCR; TCRdb's copy has only in-frame clones and leaves some out. The sample records around 51,000 clones, around 82% being singletons. The source was CD4+ or CD8+ T cells sorted from blood, collected in a trial of the OX40 agonist ivuxolimab. Receptors originate from an adult with an advanced solid tumor such as melanoma, head and neck, liver or kidney cancer.

This clone was counted a single time. This sequence joins TRBV27 and TRBJ2-4, with D hard to call. Germline V CDR1 and CDR2: MNHEY, SMNVEV (reference sequence). V shed 2 bases and J shed 0 bases, with 5 bases lying between them. The CDR3 sequence is 14 residues long. The CDR3 DNA reads as TGTGCCAGCAGTTTAACCTTAGCCAAAAACATTCAGTACTTC. It translates to CASSLTLAKNIQYF.

This chain uses TRBV10-3 with TRBJ2-7; D is ambiguous. The CDR3 length is 11 residues. Germline CDR1 ENHRY, CDR2 SYGVKD. This CDR3 is CAISEGRLHYV. DNA of the CDR3: TGTGCCATCAGTGAGGGCAGGTTGCACTATGTC.

This rearrangement joins TRBV7-3 to TRBJ2-7, with D perhaps TRBD2 (6 bases). Trimming took off 5 bases at V and 12 bases at J, with 20 bases between the two ends. Germline CDR1 is SGHTA and CDR2 is FQGTGA. This CDR3 comprises 13 residues. This CDR3 is CASSPRGMESVYF. CDR3 nucleotides: TGTGCCAGCAGCCCTCGCGGGATGGAGTCGGTGTACTTC. Using reference TRBV7-3 and TRBJ2-7 for the parts outside the CDR3, the full variable domain is GAGVSQTPSNKVTEKGKYVELRCDPISGHTALYWYRQSLGQGPEFLIYFQGTGAADDSGLPNDRFFAVRPEGSVSTLKIQRTERGDSAVYLCASSPRGMESVYFGPGTRLTVT.

This chain joins TRBV4-1 and TRBJ2-7; 13 positions match TRBD2. This CDR3 contains 16 residues. J lost 3 bases, V lost 3 bases, and 5 bases had no gene match. Germline lookup yields CDR1 MGHRA and CDR2 YSYEKL. CDR3 DNA sequence: TGCGCCAGCAGCCACCCGACTAGCGGGAGGTTCTACGAGCAGTACTTC. The encoded protein is CASSHPTSGRFYEQYF.

This rearrangement joins TRBV7-8 to TRBJ2-7; 9 nucleotides align to TRBD2. The CDR3 extends over 14 amino acids. The junction had 5 bases not matched to a gene; V was cut back by 2 bases and J by 6 bases. Germline CDR1 SGHVS, CDR2 FQNEAQ. CDR3 DNA sequence: TGTGCCAGCAGCTTAACGGGAGCGGGAGGCGAGCAGTACTTC. Translated: CASSLTGAGGEQYF.

The chain employs TRBV28 and TRBJ2-7; a possible D gene is TRBD2 (5 bases). The V gene lost 6 bases and the J gene lost 0 bases, with 15 bases spanning the gap. Germline loops: CDR1 MDHEN, CDR2 SYDVKM. CDR3 length equals 15 residues. The CDR3: CASSKHHGSSYEQYF. CDR3 in DNA: TGTGCCAGCAGCAAACATCATGGGAGCTCCTACGAGCAGTACTTC. Using reference TRBV28 and TRBJ2-7 for the parts outside the CDR3, the full variable domain is DVKVTQSSRYLVKRTGEKVFLECVQDMDHENMFWYRQDPGLGLRLIYFSYDVKMKEKGDIPEGYSVSREKKERFSLILESASTNQTSMYLCASSKHHGSSYEQYFGPGTRLTVT.

Comment on this clone: The same CDR3 can be traced to other DNA sequences in this sample. The chain joins TRBV27 to TRBJ1-1; no clear D gene. The V end lost 6 bases, the J end lost 0 bases, and 11 bases lay between the germline ends. The CDR3 is made up of 14 amino acids. The germline gives CDR1 MNHEY, CDR2 SMNVEV (reference sequence). Written as DNA, the CDR3 is TGTGCCAGCAGGTCATTCTTCATGAACACTGAAGCTTTCTTT. Amino acids: CASRSFFMNTEAFF.

The chain couples TRBV29-1 to TRBJ2-7, with D perhaps TRBD1 (6 bases). The CDR3 spans 12 residues. V was clipped by 7 bases and J by 2 bases, with 12 bases between them. CDR1 and CDR2 (germline): SQVTM, ANQGSEA. Here the CDR3 reads CSGKTGTYEQYF. The CDR3, as DNA: TGCAGCGGCAAGACAGGCACCTACGAGCAGTACTTC.